The clone carrying this T cell receptor (beta chain) has only a few counts. The second PCR ran about 6 to 11 cycles with a sample-barcoded 5' primer and J-beta primers. TCRdb recomputed calls from the 5' RACE reads with MiXCR, one row per CDR3 protein. In the table there are about 1.4 million distinct CDR3 sequences, approximately 59% of which are singletons. This record belongs to a study of blood T cells in healthy people across ages. The CDR3 covers 16 residues. The germline V gene encodes CDR1 DFQATT and CDR2 SNEGSKA (reference sequence). V dropped 0 bases and J dropped 4 bases, with 16 bases sitting between them.

Material for sequencing was blood. This TCR was sampled from a man aged 18 to 30 in good health. This chain links TRBV20-1 with TRBJ2-1, with a weak D call TRBD2 (6 bases). The CDR3 is CSARDKLAESYNEQFF. As DNA, the CDR3 is TGCAGTGCTAGAGATAAACTAGCAGAAAGTTACAATGAGCAGTTCTTC.